The entry that follows covers one TCR beta chain sequence. The sample comes from a study of blood T cells in healthy people across ages. Using a J-beta primer mix together with a sample-barcoded 5' primer, a second PCR was run for about 6 to 12 cycles. In TCRdb, the 5' RACE reads were re-called with MiXCR into one record per CDR3 protein. The sample holds 850,000 to 1,100,000 distinct CDR3 sequences, around two fifths seen once. The germline gives CDR1 SGHAT, CDR2 FQNNGV. The CDR3 is 14 residues long. The germline V and J ends were trimmed by 1 base and 2 bases, with 9 bases remaining between them. The sequence came from a man between 18 and 35 years old in good health. This chain joins TRBV11-2 and TRBJ2-7; no clear D gene. Material: blood. The CDR3 protein is CASSLVHRTYEQYF. CDR3 nucleotides: TGTGCCAGCAGCTTAGTACACCGAACCTACGAGCAGTACTTC.